This T cell receptor (beta chain) was recorded in a study of blood T cell repertoires in COVID-19 (dated by TCRdb to 2018 to 2020). Context from the whole study: Samples covering the acute and convalescent phases of COVID-19 were provided by collaborators in the United States, Italy and Spain. The prospective study material was composed of cDNA or gDNA derived from T cells, B-cell-depleted T cells, or PBMCs. The dataset comprised deeply sampled blood TCRbeta repertoires from subjects exposed to, actively infected with, or recovered from COVID-19. The repertoires were made available in a free public database intended to serve as a resource for research on the immune response to SARS-CoV-2. Samples were obtained from the ongoing ImmuneRACE study (first 160 participants) and from about 1,300 subjects provided by 6 global collaborators. A de-identified subject ID, COVID-19 status, age in years and sex were almost always included in the sample metadata. Where HLA class I and class II types were available, the types were taken from metadata supplied by the sample provider, not from assay-based typing. Beyond this particular receptor, the publication reports: How much clinical and demographic metadata was included differed by source and by participant, and the metadata was provided uncurated.

The collaborating institutions used their own protocols to collect whole blood in K2EDTA tubes. For TCRbeta analysis, collaborator samples were shipped as frozen whole blood, as isolated PBMCs, or as DNA extracted from either sample type. TCRbeta CDR3 regions were amplified from genomic DNA by means of the immunoSEQ Assay, a bias-controlled multiplex PCR. As for the original processing: The number of nucleated cells in each sample was estimated by amplification of reference gene primers within the assay. Sequence reads were collapsed and filtered to measure the absolute abundance of every unique TCRbeta CDR3 rearrangement. For each sample, productive Simpson clonality was calculated as the square root of Simpson's diversity index over productive rearrangements. The immuneACCESS repertoire file appears here via TCRdb, limited to in-frame rearrangements. These files lack a portion of the clones; in checked studies, under half of the deficit traces to unresolved V genes, and the cause of the others is not known. For V, J and clone size, that table is used; D and trimming come from the DNA. Recorded for this sample are over 200,000 clones; 81% of them occurred a single time. In total, the top ten clones hold 6% to 9.5% of the sample.

As for this clone: No cognate antigen has been identified for it. The sample holds no much larger clone one base away, and base qualities are not on file.

CDR1 DFQATT and CDR2 SNEGSKA are derived from the germline V gene (reference sequence). Trimming takes 2 bases from V and 8 bases from J, and the germline ends sit 9 bases apart. Including cysteine and phenylalanine, the CDR3 has 11 amino acids. The kept DNA is CDR3 alone, 33 bases in frame from the first base. Sequenced sample: peripheral blood. The chain joins TRBV20-1 to TRBJ1-2, with the D gene uncertain. The TCR originated in a woman aged 80 or over with acute or convalescent COVID-19. The CDR3 amino acid sequence is: CSARSGSGYTF. The DNA sequence is TGCAGTGCTAGATCGGGGTCCGGCTACACCTTC.